These 12 T cell receptor beta chains were all obtained from the same sample, sequenced in a study of vaccination and CD4 T cells after COVID-19. The Oncomine TCR Beta short-read assay was applied to DNA of cultured CD4+ T cells. TCRdb reanalysed the PCR reads using MiXCR and keeps one entry per CDR3 protein. The sample consists of 2,600 or so distinct CDR3 sequences, under 35% of them appearing once. No antigens are known for them. Documented treatment: approximately 9-day PBMC culture with coronavirus spike peptide pools or control peptides (ViraFEST assay). The sample was CD4+ T cells from blood, cultured in vitro. The source of these receptors is a human donor who had recovered from COVID-19.

In regard to this clonotype: A far larger clone is only one base removed, so a read error is likely. This chain joins TRBV20-1 and TRBJ2-7; D unclear. CDR3 length: 12 amino acids. CDR1 and CDR2 from the germline V gene are DFQATT and SNEGSKA (reference sequence). The V gene lost 4 bases and the J gene lost 7 bases, with 14 bases spanning the gap. The CDR3 nucleotides read TGCAGTGCTAATGGGCCAAACAATGAGCAGTACTTC. It yields the protein CSANGPNNEQYF.

This clonotype is categorized as medium-sized (0.01 to 0.1%). This chain links TRBV6-1 with TRBJ1-2, with 7 bases fitting TRBD1. The CDR3 is 13 residues long. V gave up 6 bases and J gave up 6 bases; unmatched junction bases: 7. The germline V gene encodes CDR1 MNHNS and CDR2 SASEGT. CDR3 residues: CASRSTGANGYTF. The CDR3 coding sequence is TGTGCCAGCAGAAGCACAGGGGCCAATGGCTACACCTTC.

This clonotype occurred a few times. The chain links TRBV2 to TRBJ2-1; unclear D gene. The germline V gene encodes CDR1 SNHLY and CDR2 FYNNEI. Trimming took off 8 bases at V and 3 bases at J, with 11 bases between the two ends. The CDR3 extends over 13 amino acids. The DNA of the CDR3 is TGTGCCAGCCGCAACCGAGTCTACAATGAGCAGTTCTTC. It encodes CASRNRVYNEQFF.

This clonotype was counted between two and nine times. This chain links TRBV6-1 with TRBJ1-2; possible D gene TRBD1, 5 bases. Trimming pared 1 base from V and 4 bases from J, leaving 16 bases between. Germline CDR1 is MNHNS and CDR2 is SASEGT. The CDR3 loop spans 16 amino acids. CDR3 nucleotides: TGTGCCAGCAGTGAAGGACAGCCGATGTTGACCTATGGCTACACCTTC. Translated, it gives CASSEGQPMLTYGYTF.

This clonotype was detected a few times. The V call is TRBV4-2, the J call TRBJ2-1; D not resolved. Germline assignment: CDR1 LGHNA and CDR2 YNFKEQ. The CDR3 has 14 residues. Trimming removed 0 bases at V and 8 bases at J, with 11 bases between. The CDR3 spells CASSQDILGYEQFF. DNA of the CDR3: TGTGCCAGCAGCCAAGACATCTTGGGCTATGAGCAGTTCTTC.

The CDR3 loop is CASSLAGGAGVTQYF. CDR3 DNA sequence: TGTGCCAGCAGCTTAGCGGGGGGGGCCGGTGTGACCCAGTACTTC. V is TRBV7-2 and J is TRBJ2-5; tentatively, D is TRBD2 (7 bases). In germline, CDR1 is SGHTA, CDR2 FQGNSA. The CDR3 extends over 15 amino acids. The V end was cut by 0 bases, the J end by 7 bases, with 15 bases between.

This chain links TRBV6-1 with TRBJ1-1; maybe TRBD1 (6 bases). This CDR3 has 14 residues. V was trimmed by 7 bases and J by 1 base, leaving 13 bases between them. Looked up from germline, CDR1 is MNHNS and CDR2 is SASEGT. DNA for the CDR3: TGTGCCAGCATGGACAGATGGGGGAACACTGAAGCTTTCTTT. Residues: CASMDRWGNTEAFF.

The chain joins TRBV12-3 or TRBV12-4 to TRBJ1-2; TRBD1 agrees at 8 bases. CDR3 size: 13 residues. The J segment lost 8 bases and the V segment lost 6 bases, leaving 8 bases of the junction unmatched. The CDR3 protein is CASSGQGAVGYTF. In nucleotides, the CDR3 is TGTGCCAGCAGCGGACAGGGTGCGGTCGGCTACACCTTC.

The chain employs TRBV6-5 and TRBJ2-7; possibly TRBD1 for D (6 bases). With 0 bases removed from V and 3 bases from J, the gap between germline ends came to 9 bases. The CDR3 spans 14 residues. CDR1 and CDR2 (germline): MNHEY, SVGAGI. The DNA for the CDR3 is TGTGCCAGCAGTTACTCGAAGGGGGTCTACGAGCAGTACTTC. Translating it yields CASSYSKGVYEQYF.

This sequence joins TRBV20-1 and TRBJ2-1, with D perhaps given as TRBD1 or TRBD2 (6 bases each). The V and J ends lost 5 bases and 10 bases respectively, with 18 bases between them. The CDR3 has 13 residues. Germline CDR1 is DFQATT and CDR2 is SNEGSKA (reference sequence). CDR3 coding DNA: TGCAGTGCTGCCCGTACCAGGGGAGGAGAGCAGTTCTTC. It yields the protein CSAARTRGGEQFF.

This clonotype was seen more than once but under ten times. The chain is built from TRBV12-3 or TRBV12-4 and TRBJ2-5; D gene uncertain. V lost 6 bases and J lost 7, with 12 bases in between. The length of the CDR3 is 12 residues. CDR3 sequence: CASRTTVGTQYF. The CDR3 nucleotides are TGTGCCAGCAGGACCACCGTGGGGACCCAGTACTTC.

The chain combines TRBV9 with TRBJ1-2; 9 bases line up with TRBD1. This CDR3 comprises 15 residues. V lost 4 bases to trimming and J lost 6 bases; unmatched junction nucleotides: 10. Germline lookup yields CDR1 SGDLS and CDR2 YYNGEE. The CDR3 region has the DNA TGTGCCAGCAGCTATCCGGGACAGGGAGGGGATGGCTACACCTTC. This encodes CASSYPGQGGDGYTF.